These 30 T cell receptor beta chains were sequenced from one sample in a study of OX40 agonist ivuxolimab in advanced cancers. Data came from immunoSEQ multiplex PCR; TCRdb stores just in-frame clones and leaves some out. The table lists 60,000 to 85,000 clones, roughly 90% of them singletons. Source: CD4+ or CD8+ T cells sorted from blood, taken in a trial of the OX40 agonist ivuxolimab. The receptors derive from an adult with an advanced solid tumor such as melanoma, head and neck, liver or kidney cancer.

The chain joins TRBV6-1 to TRBJ2-3, with TRBD2 matching 14 bases. Germline assignment: CDR1 MNHNS and CDR2 SASEGT. V was clipped by 2 bases and J by 5 bases; unmatched bases: 3. CDR3 size: 16 residues. The CDR3 reads CASSERLAGGGDTQYF. For the CDR3, the DNA is TGTGCCAGCAGTGAACGACTAGCGGGAGGGGGAGATACGCAGTATTTT.

The chain uses TRBV29-1 and TRBJ2-1; 11 nucleotides line up with TRBD2. Looked up from germline, CDR1 is SQVTM and CDR2 is ANQGSEA. V was pared by 5 bases and J by 5 bases, with 8 bases of the junction left unmatched. CDR3 length equals 15 residues. This CDR3 reads CSVLTLAGVNNEQFF. Written as DNA, the CDR3 is TGCAGCGTTTTAACACTAGCGGGAGTAAACAATGAGCAGTTCTTC.

The J gene is TRBJ2-5, the V gene TRBV7-9; TRBD1 might be the D (6 bases). The better agreement between TRBJ2-7 and the DNA end casts doubt on the J call. Germline V gene lookup returns CDR1 SEHNR and CDR2 FQNEAQ (reference sequence). The CDR3 totals 15 residues. The CDR3 coding sequence is TGTGCCAGCAGCTACCAGACAGGACTCTCCTACGAGCAGTACTTC. Residues: CASSYQTGLSYEQYF.

The gene calls are TRBV5-1 and TRBJ2-3, with 14 nucleotides matching TRBD2. The CDR3 covers 18 residues. V gave up 4 bases and J gave up 4 bases; unmatched junction bases: 11. Looked up from germline, CDR1 is SGHRS and CDR2 is YFSETQ. The CDR3 loop reads CASSNPGLAGVSSDTQYF. The CDR3 coding sequence is TGCGCCAGCAGCAACCCGGGACTAGCGGGAGTTAGCTCAGATACGCAGTATTTT.

The chain carries TRBV15 and TRBJ2-1; 8 bases line up with TRBD2. The CDR3 runs to 16 residues. Trimming cost V 0 bases and J 9 bases; bases outside gene matches: 10. Germline V gene sequence: CDR1 LNHNV, CDR2 YYDKDF (reference sequence). CDR3 in DNA: TGTGCCACCAGCAGAGACGGTACCGGGAGGGGTGGTGAGCAGTTCTTC. Its protein is CATSRDGTGRGGEQFF.

This chain links TRBV9 with TRBJ2-3, with 13 bases that match TRBD2. The CDR3 has 17 residues. The V gene end was trimmed by 6 bases and the J gene end by 0 bases; junction bases not matched to a gene: 7. Germline V gene data show CDR1 as SGDLS and CDR2 as YYNGEE. CDR3 residues: CASTTSGRTFSTDTQYF. Written as DNA, the CDR3 is TGTGCCAGCACGACTAGCGGGAGGACTTTTAGCACAGATACGCAGTATTTT.

V is TRBV7-2 and J is TRBJ2-1; 14 bases line up with TRBD2. Germline V lookup: CDR1 SGHTA, CDR2 FQGNSA. V was clipped by 5 bases and J by 7 bases; unmatched bases: 10. This CDR3 spans 17 amino acids. For the CDR3, the DNA is TGTGCCAGCAGCCCGCGGGTGGGACTAGCGGGAGTGAATGAGCAGTTCTTC. Encoded protein: CASSPRVGLAGVNEQFF.

J is TRBJ2-5 and V is TRBV9; possible D gene TRBD2, 6 bases. This CDR3 has 14 amino acids. From germline, CDR1 is SGDLS and CDR2 YYNGEE. Deletions cut 4 bases from V and 1 base from J, with 11 bases between. CDR3 amino acids: CASSRGRSQETQYF. CDR3 in DNA: TGTGCCAGCAGCCGGGGGAGAAGCCAAGAGACCCAGTACTTC.

This rearrangement joins TRBV7-3 to TRBJ2-7; 7 bases map to TRBD1. CDR3 length equals 14 residues. With V trimmed by 2 bases and J by 3 bases, 4 bases remained unmatched. Germline values: CDR1 SGHTA, CDR2 FQGTGA. CDR3 nucleotide sequence: TGTGCCAGCAGCTTAGCCCGACAGGGCTACGAGCAGTACTTC. Translation: CASSLARQGYEQYF.

This chain joins TRBV9 and TRBJ2-6; D remains ambiguous. Trimming stripped 3 bases from V and 4 bases from J, with 8 bases between. The germline V gene has CDR1 SGDLS and CDR2 YYNGEE. This CDR3 spans 14 amino acids. In DNA, the CDR3 is TGTGCCAGCAGCGCACCCGTCGGGGCCAACGTCCTGACTTTC. The encoded protein is CASSAPVGANVLTF.

J is TRBJ2-3 and V is TRBV7-3, with D unresolved. There are 14 residues in the CDR3. Germline CDR1 and CDR2: SGHTA and FQGTGA. The germline V and J ends were trimmed by 8 bases and 2 bases, with 14 bases remaining between them. CDR3 protein: CASAVGIATDTQYF. The DNA for the CDR3 is TGTGCCAGCGCAGTGGGGATAGCCACAGATACGCAGTATTTT.

The V gene is TRBV7-2, the J gene TRBJ1-1; weak D call: TRBD1 (5 bases). Germline assignment: CDR1 SGHTA and CDR2 FQGNSA. The ends were cut back, 4 bases at V and 1 base at J, with 13 bases in the middle. The CDR3 spans 15 residues. The CDR3 loop is CASSSSGARNTEAFF. DNA for the CDR3: TGTGCCAGCAGCTCCTCCGGGGCCCGGAACACTGAAGCTTTCTTT.

The rearrangement uses TRBV19 and TRBJ1-4, with no clear D. Germline CDR1 LNHDA, CDR2 SQIVND (reference sequence). CDR3 length: 16 residues. V was cut by 2 bases and J by 8 bases, with 18 bases left in between. This CDR3 is CASSIKKGWGNEKLFF. In nucleotides, the CDR3 is TGTGCCAGTAGTATAAAGAAGGGATGGGGAAACGAAAAACTGTTTTTT.

The chain couples TRBV7-2 to TRBJ1-3; 9 bases are a match to TRBD1. CDR1 and CDR2 from the germline V gene are SGHTA and FQGNSA. Trimming took 5 bases from V and 4 from J; bases not matched to a gene: 6. The CDR3 has 15 residues. CDR3 loop: CASSRNRGQGNTIYF. CDR3 in DNA: TGTGCCAGCAGCCGTAACAGGGGGCAAGGAAACACCATATATTTT.

V is TRBV28 and J is TRBJ1-3; unclear D gene. The germline gives CDR1 MDHEN, CDR2 SYDVKM. The CDR3 has 10 amino acids. Between the trimmed V and J ends, which lost 8 bases and 4 bases, there was a span of 3 bases. CDR3 sequence reads: CASSGNTIYF. The CDR3 nucleotides are TGTGCCAGCTCGGGAAACACCATATATTTT.

The V gene is TRBV7-8, the J gene TRBJ2-4; a possible D gene is TRBD2 (6 bases). The germline gives CDR1 SGHVS, CDR2 FQNEAQ. Trimming removed 5 bases from V and 11 bases from J, with 19 bases in between. The CDR3 is 14 amino acids. The CDR3 DNA reads as TGTGCCAGCAGCCCACCGGGACTCCTCAGCCTTCAGTACTTC. This encodes CASSPPGLLSLQYF. Using reference TRBV7-8 and TRBJ2-4 for the parts outside the CDR3, the full variable domain is GAGVSQSPRYKVAKRGQDVALRCDPISGHVSLFWYQQALGQGPEFLTYFQNEAQLDKSGLPSDRFFAERPEGSVSTLKIQRTQQEDSAVYLCASSPPGLLSLQYFGAGTRLSVL.

The V and J genes are TRBV4-1 and TRBJ2-5; the D gene is possibly TRBD1 (6 bases). Germline V gene sequence: CDR1 MGHRA, CDR2 YSYEKL. The V gene lost 0 bases and the J gene lost 4 bases, with 21 bases spanning the gap. The CDR3 consists of 18 residues. CDR3 protein: CASSQEPPLGGRGETQYF. CDR3 sequence (DNA): TGCGCCAGCAGCCAAGAGCCACCCTTAGGGGGACGGGGAGAGACCCAGTACTTC.

The rearrangement joins TRBV30 to TRBJ2-1, with D unclear. The CDR3 is 13 residues long. Germline-derived CDR1 and CDR2 are GTSNPN and SVGIG (reference sequence). V was shortened by 4 bases and J by 0 bases, with 7 bases between the two germline ends. CDR3 sequence: CAWTTGSYNEQFF. For the CDR3, the DNA is TGTGCCTGGACCACCGGCTCCTACAATGAGCAGTTCTTC.

The chain uses TRBV11-3 and TRBJ2-1; 7 nucleotides match TRBD1. Germline values: CDR1 SGHNT, CDR2 YENEEA. This CDR3 is 15 amino acids long. V dropped 5 bases and J dropped 0; count of bases not matched to a gene: 4. The DNA of the CDR3 is TGTGCCAGCAGCCGGGACAGCTACTCCTACAATGAGCAGTTCTTC. Its protein product is CASSRDSYSYNEQFF.

This chain uses TRBV11-3 with TRBJ1-1, with TRBD1 as a possible D gene (5 bases). CDR3 length: 13 residues. Germline CDR1 reads SGHNT; CDR2 reads YENEEA. V lost 4 bases and J 1 base, leaving 7 bases between the germline ends. CDR3 sequence reads: CASSYTGNTEAFF. The CDR3 DNA reads TGTGCCAGCAGCTATACAGGGAACACTGAAGCTTTCTTT.

This chain connects TRBV19 to TRBJ1-2; D not resolved. Germline CDR1 LNHDA, CDR2 SQIVND (reference sequence). This CDR3 has 14 residues. The V and J ends lost 5 bases and 4 bases respectively, with 14 bases between them. CDR3 protein: CASSRGDKVYGYTF. DNA of the CDR3: TGTGCCAGTAGTCGTGGGGATAAGGTCTATGGCTACACCTTC.

There are a few counts of this clone. This rearrangement joins TRBV6-5 to TRBJ2-2; no definite D call. The CDR3 totals 15 residues. Germline loops: CDR1 MNHEY, CDR2 SVGAGI. V dropped 0 bases and J dropped 7 bases, with 12 bases sitting between them. The CDR3 DNA sequence: TGTGCCAGCAGTTACTCCGGACGCAAGGGCGGGGAGCTGTTTTTT. Protein: CASSYSGRKGGELFF.

The chain joins TRBV20-1 to TRBJ2-7; tentative D call: TRBD1 (5 bases). The germline V and J ends were trimmed by 5 bases and 6 bases, with 11 bases remaining between them. This CDR3 contains 11 residues. Germline CDR1 reads DFQATT; CDR2 reads SNEGSKA (reference sequence). CDR3 amino acids: CSASGPPEQYF. CDR3 DNA sequence: TGCAGTGCTTCAGGGCCCCCCGAGCAGTACTTC.

This chain links TRBV9 with TRBJ2-1, with D tentatively TRBD1 or TRBD2 (5 bases each). This CDR3 is 15 amino acids long. V lost 5 bases and J 6 bases, leaving 18 bases between the germline ends. Germline loops: CDR1 SGDLS, CDR2 YYNGEE. CDR3 amino acids: CASSQLGVSGNEQFF. CDR3 coding DNA: TGTGCCAGCAGTCAACTAGGGGTTTCGGGCAATGAGCAGTTCTTC.

The genes are TRBV5-1 and TRBJ2-3; the match to TRBD1 covers 9 bases. The germline gives CDR1 SGHRS, CDR2 YFSETQ. V was clipped by 2 bases and J by 5 bases; unmatched bases: 6. The CDR3 sequence is 15 residues long. CDR3 residues: CASSLPTGGEDTQYF. The CDR3 DNA follows: TGCGCCAGCAGCTTACCGACAGGGGGGGAAGATACGCAGTATTTT.

The rearrangement uses TRBV7-8 and TRBJ1-4; D remains unclear. Germline CDR1 SGHVS, CDR2 FQNEAQ. V was shortened by 2 bases and J by 10 bases, with 14 bases between the two germline ends. The CDR3 consists of 14 residues. The CDR3 DNA follows: TGTGCCAGCAGCTTATTATTCCCCACCGCAAAACTGTTTTTT. Its translation is CASSLLFPTAKLFF.

The V call is TRBV10-3, the J call TRBJ2-1; D might be TRBD1 (5 bases). V lost 0 bases, J lost 12 bases, and 6 bases lay in between. This CDR3 comprises 11 residues. From germline, CDR1 is ENHRY and CDR2 SYGVKD. CDR3: CAISESDRQFF. The DNA of the CDR3 is TGTGCCATCAGTGAGTCTGACAGGCAGTTCTTC.

The rearrangement joins TRBV20-1 to TRBJ2-5, with D tentatively TRBD2 (5 bases). Trimming pared 6 bases from V and 3 bases from J, leaving 8 bases between. This CDR3 is 11 amino acids long. Per germline, CDR1 DFQATT and CDR2 SNEGSKA (reference sequence). CDR3 nucleotide sequence: TGCAGTGCCATGAGGGAAGAGACCCAGTACTTC. It translates to CSAMREETQYF.

This chain uses TRBV7-2 with TRBJ2-1, with D possibly being TRBD1 or TRBD2 (5 bases each). Germline CDR1 SGHTA, CDR2 FQGNSA. Trimming cost V 1 base and J 1 base, with 8 bases left between them. This CDR3 has 15 residues. CDR3 DNA: TGTGCCAGCAGCTTAGATGGGGGATCCTACAATGAGCAGTTCTTC. Its translation is CASSLDGGSYNEQFF.

The rearrangement uses TRBV5-4 and TRBJ2-3; D is perhaps TRBD1 (5 bases). The CDR3 runs 15 residues. Germline V gene sequence: CDR1 SGHNT, CDR2 YYREEE (reference sequence). V gave up 4 bases and J gave up 3 bases, with 15 bases separating them. Written as DNA, the CDR3 is TGTGCCAGCAGCCCAGGGAACGTATATACAGATACGCAGTATTTT. This sequence encodes CASSPGNVYTDTQYF.